This T cell receptor beta chain derives from a study of human T cells and chemical hapten exposure. Background on the study: Sensitization applied 2% DPC to roughly 2 cm by roughly 2 cm of upper inner arm skin. Each patient's scalp received weekly diphenylcyclopropenone throughout the approximately 24-week study. Study observations and caveats: Alopecia in the donors means their immune response may deviate from healthy people's. Compared with pre-sensitization or healthy control sets, expanded TCRs clustered more.

This CDR3 is 15 amino acids long. V was pared by 3 bases and J by 6 bases, with 14 bases between. Germline lookup yields CDR1 SEHNR and CDR2 FQNEAQ (reference sequence). TCRdb reprocessed the RACE reads with MiXCR, giving one entry per CDR3 protein. The data contain 250,000 or so distinct CDR3 sequences, 7.5% to 8% of them seen just once; the ten biggest clones take up 1.2%. Time point defined: pre-sensitization, week 0. Noted treatment: therapeutic diphenylcyclopropenone sensitization with weekly scalp DPC. This clonotype showed up just a few times. The antigen is unknown. The TCR comes from a man aged 18-30 years with alopecia areata. Some clones in this sample may be carry-over from other donors' samples. The sequencing here drew on whole blood, taken in connection with sensitization to the hapten diphenylcyclopropenone (DPC). J is TRBJ2-2 and V is TRBV7-9; D possibly corresponds to TRBD2 (6 bases). The CDR3 DNA follows: TGTGCCAGCAGCTTCTGGAGGGGAAGGGCCGGGGAGCTGTTTTTT. Translation gives CASSFWRGRAGELFF.